This TCR beta chain is drawn from a study of T-cell memory formation after mild COVID-19. General study findings and limits: The SARS-CoV-2 specificity of second-wave clones reaching peak at day 37 remained unverified.

Via MiXCR, TCRdb re-called the 5' RACE reads, giving one row per CDR3 protein. The repertoire holds around 220,000 distinct CDR3 sequences, about 17% seen once, with approximately 3.5% in the top ten. Germline-derived CDR1 and CDR2 are SQVTM and ANQGSEA. V dropped 6 bases and J dropped 12 bases, with 21 bases sitting between them. CDR3 length equals 13 residues. For this clonotype: The antigen is unknown.

This chain joins TRBV29-1 and TRBJ2-1; a weak D match, TRBD2 (6 bases). The sequenced sample was PBMCs or a T cell subset sorted from them (not recorded which). The clonotype comes from a man younger than 35 who had mild COVID-19 (a few samples of this study predate the infection). Cell type and time point are not known. The CDR3 region has the DNA TGCAGCGTAAAAACACCGGTCGGGGGAAGGCAGTTCTTC. It is translated as CSVKTPVGGRQFF.